This is a list of T cell receptor beta chains from one sample in a study of control samples from healthy donors and cancer patients. The protocol was immunoSEQ multiplex PCR, while the TCRdb copy is restricted to in-frame clones and leaves out a portion. Counted here are approximately 90,000 clones, 70% to 90% occurring once; the ten biggest clones make up around a fifth. Sequenced sample: blood. These receptors were obtained from a man aged 25 to 40 in good health. CDR3s include the opening cysteine and the closing phenylalanine or tryptophan. Each record gives: D gene, clone size, V gene, J gene, CDR3 protein, CDR3 DNA. The D gene is left open where the match is weak. Some rows mark clone size as missing; the rest say once, few, many or name a class of expanded clone.

D: NA; size: NA; V: TRBV7-3; J: TRBJ2-2; CDR3: CASSSQGNTGELFF; DNA: TGTGCCAGCAGCTCTCAGGGGAACACCGGGGAGCTGTTTTTT
D: TRBD1; size: NA; V: TRBV2; J: TRBJ1-5; CDR3: CASGTGVEQPQHF; DNA: TGTGCCAGCGGGACAGGGGTAGAGCAGCCCCAGCATTTT
D: NA; size: NA; V: TRBV10-3; J: TRBJ1-1; CDR3: CAISETGHGNTEAFF; DNA: TGTGCCATCAGTGAGACCGGCCACGGGAACACTGAAGCTTTCTTT
D: NA; size: many; V: TRBV5-5; J: TRBJ2-1; CDR3: CASSLDSYNEQFF; DNA: TGTGCCAGCAGCTTAGACTCCTACAATGAGCAGTTCTTC
D: NA; size: NA; V: TRBV6-4; J: TRBJ2-1; CDR3: CASRLGMSHNEQFF; DNA: TGTGCCAGCAGGCTAGGGATGAGCCACAATGAGCAGTTCTTC
D: TRBD1; size: NA; V: TRBV18; J: TRBJ1-6; CDR3: CASSPGGTDNSPLHF; DNA: TGTGCCAGCTCACCGGGGGGGACAGACAATTCACCCCTCCACTTT
D: TRBD1; size: NA; V: TRBV3-1/TRBV3-2; J: TRBJ1-2; CDR3: CASSQESGGYGYTF; DNA: TGTGCCAGCAGCCAAGAATCAGGGGGCTATGGCTACACCTTC
D: NA; size: NA; V: TRBV4-1; J: TRBJ2-4; CDR3: CASSQDEKLAKNIQYF; DNA: TGCGCCAGCAGCCAAGACGAAAAATTAGCCAAAAACATTCAGTACTTC
D: TRBD1; size: NA; V: TRBV7-9; J: TRBJ1-6; CDR3: CASSTGTGTASYNSPLHF; DNA: TGTGCCAGCAGCACCGGGACAGGGACAGCCTCCTATAATTCACCCCTCCACTTT
D: TRBD1; size: NA; V: TRBV5-4; J: TRBJ1-6; CDR3: CASGGRQGVTVTSPLHF; DNA: TGTGCCAGCGGGGGACGGCAGGGGGTCACGGTAACTTCACCCCTCCACTTT
D: NA; size: once; V: TRBV21-1; J: TRBJ1-3; CDR3: CASSKTPMGTFSGNTIYF; DNA: TGTGCCAGCAGCAAAACCCCCATGGGGACATTCTCTGGAAACACCATATATTTT
D: NA; size: NA; V: TRBV11-2; J: TRBJ1-2; CDR3: CASSLTPNYGYTF; DNA: TGTGCCAGCAGCTTGACCCCTAACTATGGCTACACCTTC
D: TRBD2; size: once; V: TRBV7-9; J: TRBJ2-1; CDR3: CASSPLGRGDEQFF; DNA: TGTGCCAGCAGCCCCCTGGGGCGGGGGGATGAGCAGTTCTTC
D: NA; size: NA; V: TRBV30; J: TRBJ2-5; CDR3: CAWSVRLGETQYF; DNA: TGTGCCTGGAGTGTACGTCTAGGCGAGACCCAGTACTTC
D: TRBD1; size: NA; V: TRBV2; J: TRBJ2-6; CDR3: CASSETARGPSGANVLTF; DNA: TGTGCCAGCAGTGAAACGGCCAGGGGGCCATCTGGGGCCAACGTCCTGACTTTC
D: NA; size: NA; V: TRBV7-2; J: TRBJ2-7; CDR3: CASSLRLSSYEQYF; DNA: TGTGCCAGCAGCTTACGGCTGAGCTCCTACGAGCAGTACTTC
D: NA; size: NA; V: TRBV6-4; J: TRBJ1-2; CDR3: CASSDSKAGYTF; DNA: TGTGCCAGCAGTGACTCGAAGGCTGGCTACACCTTC
D: NA; size: once; V: TRBV6-5; J: TRBJ2-2; CDR3: CASSYSSSGELFF; DNA: TGTGCCAGCAGTTACTCGTCTAGCGGGGAGCTGTTTTTT
D: NA; size: NA; V: TRBV5-5; J: TRBJ1-4; CDR3: CASSLSGRLTGTNEKLFF; DNA: TGTGCCAGCAGCTTGTCAGGACGGCTTACTGGAACTAATGAAAAACTGTTTTTT
D: NA; size: NA; V: TRBV2; J: TRBJ1-6; CDR3: CASSEPDVNSPLHF; DNA: TGTGCCAGCAGTGAACCCGATGTGAATTCACCCCTCCACTTT
D: NA; size: NA; V: TRBV7-9; J: TRBJ1-4; CDR3: CASSDTRLESFNEKLFF; DNA: TGTGCCAGCAGCGACACTCGACTGGAGTCATTTAATGAAAAACTGTTTTTT
D: NA; size: NA; V: TRBV6-6; J: TRBJ2-5; CDR3: CASSWGPQETQYF; DNA: TGTGCCAGCAGTTGGGGCCCCCAAGAGACCCAGTACTTC
D: TRBD1; size: NA; V: TRBV25-1; J: TRBJ2-2; CDR3: CASSTRTGLRGTGELFF; DNA: TGTGCCAGCAGTACGCGGACAGGTCTGCGAGGCACCGGGGAGCTGTTTTTT
D: NA; size: NA; V: TRBV5-5; J: TRBJ2-7; CDR3: CASRRGDPGISYEQYF; DNA: TGTGCCAGCAGGAGGGGCGATCCAGGCATCTCCTACGAGCAGTACTTC
D: NA; size: once; V: TRBV12-3/TRBV12-4; J: TRBJ2-4; CDR3: CASSLSAKNIQYF; DNA: TGTGCCAGCAGTTTATCCGCCAAAAACATTCAGTACTTC
D: NA; size: NA; V: TRBV30; J: TRBJ2-7; CDR3: CAWSPPGTRYEQYF; DNA: TGTGCCTGGAGTCCCCCAGGGACACGGTACGAGCAGTACTTC
D: TRBD2; size: NA; V: TRBV6-5; J: TRBJ2-3; CDR3: CASRQAGGPNTQYF; DNA: TGTGCCAGCAGGCAAGCGGGGGGGCCAAATACGCAGTATTTT
D: NA; size: few; V: TRBV18; J: TRBJ2-2; CDR3: CASSPILIANTGELFF; DNA: TGTGCCAGCTCACCAATTCTCATAGCGAACACCGGGGAGCTGTTTTTT
D: NA; size: once; V: TRBV9; J: TRBJ1-1; CDR3: CASSVVTDGTEAFF; DNA: TGTGCCAGCAGCGTAGTAACGGACGGGACTGAAGCTTTCTTT
D: NA; size: NA; V: TRBV2; J: TRBJ1-3; CDR3: CASRQEVGNTIYF; DNA: TGTGCCAGCAGGCAAGAGGTGGGAAACACCATATATTTT
D: TRBD2; size: NA; V: TRBV7-9; J: TRBJ2-3; CDR3: CASSPTSGVTDTQYF; DNA: TGTGCCAGCAGCCCAACTAGCGGGGTCACAGATACGCAGTATTTT